This T cell receptor (beta chain) was sequenced during a study of T-cell reconstitution after alpha-beta-depleted transplantation in children. Whole-study results and caveats: The study reportedly traced alpha-beta T cells about two months after transplant to several hundred expanded graft clones.

Unique molecular identifiers were incorporated when the TCRbeta library was constructed. One entry per CDR3 protein, called by TCRdb with MiXCR from the PCR reads. The top ten hold roughly 20% of the sample, which has about 110,000 distinct CDR3 sequences, 5% to 7% seen once. CDR1 SGHDT and CDR2 YYEEEE come from the germline V gene. This CDR3 contains 15 residues. V lost 5 bases to trimming and J lost 0 bases, with 11 bases between them. This clonotype occurred many times. The antigen is unknown. V is TRBV5-6 and J is TRBJ2-2; D not resolved. The origin of this receptor is a male patient between 2 and 9 years old who had a stem cell transplant for acute lymphoblastic leukemia, so the T cells may come from the graft donor. The specimen comprised PBMCs, mostly from graft donor cells, sampled 360 days after TCRalphabeta/CD19-depleted stem cell transplant. As DNA, the CDR3 is TGTGCCAGCAGGATGTCGCTAGCGAACACCGGGGAGCTGTTTTTT. Its protein is CASRMSLANTGELFF.